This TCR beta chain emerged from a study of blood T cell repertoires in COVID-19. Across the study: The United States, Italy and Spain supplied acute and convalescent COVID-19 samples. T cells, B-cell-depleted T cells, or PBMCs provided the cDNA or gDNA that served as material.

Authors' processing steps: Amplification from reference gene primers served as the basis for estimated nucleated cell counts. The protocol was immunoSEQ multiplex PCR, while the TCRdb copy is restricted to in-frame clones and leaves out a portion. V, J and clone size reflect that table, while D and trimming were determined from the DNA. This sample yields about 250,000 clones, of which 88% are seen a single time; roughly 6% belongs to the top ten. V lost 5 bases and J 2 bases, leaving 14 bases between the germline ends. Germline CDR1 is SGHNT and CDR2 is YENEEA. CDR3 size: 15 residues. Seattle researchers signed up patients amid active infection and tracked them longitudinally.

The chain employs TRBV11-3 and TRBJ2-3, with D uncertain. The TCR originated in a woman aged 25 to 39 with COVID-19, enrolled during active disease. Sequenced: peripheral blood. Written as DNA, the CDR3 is TGTGCCAGCAGCCCCGGTAGGCGGCCCACAGATACGCAGTATTTT. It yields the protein CASSPGRRPTDTQYF.